These T cell receptor beta chains were read from a single sample in a study of siplizumab effects on memory and regulatory T cells. TCRdb's table, derived via immunoSEQ multiplex PCR, lists solely in-frame clones and lacks some. The sample records over 60,000 clones, under 95% being singletons. Sequencing was done on a sample of CD8+ T cells sorted from blood. Every receptor here comes from a human donor in good health. Each CDR3 is given with its conserved first and last residue. A D gene is named only where the DNA matches it firmly. A row's size may be missing; if present it is once, few, many or a size class.

j_gene	abundance	d_gene	len	v_gene	CDR3aa	CDR3nt
TRBJ2-7	NA	NA	16	TRBV27	CASSLRGGDSSYEQYF	TGTGCCAGCAGTTTGCGAGGGGGTGATAGCTCCTACGAGCAGTACTTC
TRBJ2-2	NA	NA	11	TRBV23-1	CASTGAGELFF	TGCGCCAGCACGGGGGCCGGGGAGCTGTTTTTT
TRBJ2-2	NA	NA	16	TRBV15	CATSSPNRADTGELFF	TGTGCCACCAGCAGCCCTAACAGGGCCGACACCGGGGAGCTGTTTTTT
TRBJ1-3	NA	TRBD1	16	TRBV7-9	CASSLVTGASGNTIYF	TGTGCCAGCAGCTTAGTCACAGGGGCTTCTGGAAACACCATATATTTT
TRBJ2-7	NA	TRBD1	14	TRBV7-2	CASSPTGSSYEQYF	TGTGCCAGCAGCCCGACAGGGAGCTCCTACGAGCAGTACTTC
TRBJ2-3	NA	NA	11	TRBV20-1	CSAREADTQYF	TGCAGTGCTAGAGAGGCAGATACGCAGTATTTT
TRBJ1-1	NA	NA	13	TRBV6-6	CASSVGSNTEAFF	TGTGCCAGCAGTGTTGGGTCGAACACTGAAGCTTTCTTT
TRBJ2-4	NA	NA	17	TRBV4-1	CASSRNGGSLAKNIQYF	TGCGCCAGCAGCCGGAACGGGGGTTCTCTAGCCAAAAACATTCAGTACTTC
TRBJ2-5	NA	TRBD2	13	TRBV7-9	CASSSSGMETQYF	TGTGCCAGCAGCTCCAGCGGGATGGAGACCCAGTACTTC
TRBJ2-2	once	NA	13	TRBV13	CASSLLDTGELFF	TGTGCCAGCAGCTTATTGGACACCGGGGAGCTGTTTTTT
TRBJ2-1	NA	TRBD2	14	TRBV5-1	CASTPGTSSDEQFF	TGCGCCAGCACCCCCGGGACTAGCAGCGATGAGCAGTTCTTC
TRBJ1-2	NA	NA	16	TRBV27	CASSFELFPSPNGYTF	TGTGCCAGCAGTTTCGAGCTCTTCCCTTCCCCTAATGGCTACACCTTC
TRBJ1-1	NA	NA	14	TRBV4-1	CASSQTGLHTEAFF	TGCGCCAGCAGCCAGACCGGGTTACACACTGAAGCTTTCTTT
TRBJ2-7	NA	NA	15	TRBV14	CASSQDVTRFDEQYF	TGTGCCAGCAGCCAAGATGTAACACGGTTTGACGAGCAGTACTTC
TRBJ2-1	NA	NA	12	TRBV12-5	CASGDVGYTQFF	TGTGCTAGTGGCGACGTTGGGTACACGCAGTTCTTC
TRBJ2-3	NA	NA	17	TRBV27	CASSPPGGAGVTDTQYF	TGTGCCAGCAGTCCCCCAGGGGGAGCGGGAGTCACAGATACGCAGTATTTT
TRBJ2-7	NA	NA	16	TRBV21-1	CASSKRRRPCSYEQYF	TGTGCCAGCAGCAAAAGAAGGCGGCCTTGTTCCTACGAGCAGTACTTC
TRBJ2-1	NA	TRBD1	17	TRBV11-2	CASSQGDRGLLGNEQFF	TGTGCCAGCAGCCAAGGCGACAGGGGGCTTTTAGGTAATGAGCAGTTCTTC
TRBJ1-1	NA	NA	13	TRBV19	CASSIGGGTEAFF	TGTGCCAGTAGTATTGGGGGAGGTACTGAAGCTTTCTTT
TRBJ2-1	few	TRBD1	15	TRBV5-1	CASSLGTGRDNEQFF	TGCGCCAGCAGCCTGGGGACAGGGAGGGACAATGAGCAGTTCTTC
TRBJ2-1	NA	TRBD2	14	TRBV19	CASSLASGHNEQFF	TGTGCCAGTAGTCTGGCTAGCGGTCACAATGAGCAGTTCTTC
TRBJ2-1	NA	NA	15	TRBV5-6	CASSLVADYDNEQFF	TGTGCCAGCAGCTTGGTTGCAGACTACGACAATGAGCAGTTCTTC
TRBJ1-1	NA	NA	13	TRBV27	CASRAYMNTEAFF	TGTGCCAGCAGGGCCTACATGAACACTGAAGCTTTCTTT
TRBJ1-2	NA	NA	16	TRBV18	CASSHPEDIGDYGYTF	TGTGCCAGCTCGCATCCGGAGGATATAGGCGACTATGGCTACACCTTC
TRBJ1-1	few	NA	14	TRBV27	CASSFTSAGVEAFF	TGTGCCAGCAGTTTCACTTCCGCGGGGGTCGAAGCTTTCTTT
TRBJ2-7	NA	TRBD1	15	TRBV2	CASRAGTDFYYEQYF	TGTGCCAGCAGGGCCGGGACAGATTTTTACTACGAGCAGTACTTC
TRBJ1-2	NA	TRBD1	12	TRBV27	CASRGQGRGYTF	TGTGCCAGCAGGGGACAGGGCAGAGGCTACACCTTC
TRBJ2-1	NA	TRBD2	16	TRBV4-1	CASSPRLAGAYNEQFF	TGCGCCAGCAGCCCAAGACTAGCGGGCGCCTACAATGAGCAGTTCTTC
TRBJ2-7	NA	NA	14	TRBV4-1	CASSQISGRDEQYF	TGCGCCAGCAGCCAAATTTCAGGTAGGGACGAGCAGTACTTC
TRBJ1-5	NA	TRBD1	15	TRBV28	CAIRQGQYSNQPQHF	TGTGCCATCCGACAGGGACAGTATAGCAATCAGCCCCAGCATTTT
TRBJ2-6	NA	NA	16	TRBV7-9	CASSSSRASGANVLTF	TGTGCCAGCAGCTCCTCCAGGGCGTCTGGGGCCAACGTCCTGACTTTC
TRBJ1-1	NA	NA	13	TRBV6-1	CASSISVNTEAFF	TGTGCCAGCAGCATATCCGTTAACACTGAAGCTTTCTTT
TRBJ2-5	NA	NA	15	TRBV27	CASSLATGFGETQYF	TGTGCCAGCAGTTTAGCAACAGGGTTCGGGGAGACCCAGTACTTC
TRBJ1-1	once	NA	14	TRBV7-9	CASSLGAQRTEAFF	TGTGCCAGCAGCTTAGGGGCCCAACGAACTGAAGCTTTCTTT
TRBJ1-2	NA	TRBD1	12	TRBV19	CASMDRGLGYTF	TGTGCCAGTATGGACAGGGGGCTTGGCTACACCTTC
TRBJ2-7	NA	NA	13	TRBV7-9	CASSLISSYEQYF	TGTGCCAGCAGCTTAATTAGCTCCTACGAGCAGTACTTC